This T cell receptor (beta chain) was identified during a study of cytomegalovirus exposure and HLA in healthy donors (dated by TCRdb to about 2017). Background for the entire study: According to an earlier analysis of around 600 of the donors, some 180 million T cells yielded 117 million unique TCR beta sequences and about 300 Gb of sequence data. Around 300 gigabases of sequencing data and some 85 million unique TCR sequences were included in an early release covering roughly 600 HLA-typed donors. Among the approximately 400 genotyped donors, approximately 76% belonged to the genetic ancestry cluster associated with self-reported Caucasian donors. The aim of the study was to test whether cataloging public T cell receptors could identify signatures of past pathogen exposure. The study used immunosequencing to profile the T cell repertoires of hundreds of subjects and linked those repertoires to cytomegalovirus serostatus. Besides the first cohort of approximately 670 subjects, a separate validation cohort made up of around 120 different subjects was used. High-throughput TCR immunosequencing, statistical association of individual TCRs with disease status, and machine learning were combined to predict cytomegalovirus infection status. To study patterns of TCR occurrence, a later analysis re-analyzed previously published TCR beta repertoires from 550 to 800 donors and added high-resolution HLA genotyping. Rather than using new phenotypic data, the later analysis identified candidate immune exposures from TCR beta sequences and from how often those sequences occurred across donors. An earlier analysis of several hundred of the donors applied high-throughput TCR beta sequencing to assess whether each TCR beta V gene segment acted as functional or pseudogenic. Donor age, sex, ethnicity and CMV serostatus were compiled together with the repertoire data. Genome-wide SNP genotypes for about 55% of the 666 donors were used in a later genetic analysis, which treated that subset as a discovery cohort. Every repertoire in the discovery cohort had been generated on one and the same sequencing platform. HLA typing covered class I and class II loci at four-digit resolution. The number of donors typed differed by locus, with 629-630 for A, B, C, DRB1 and DQB1, more than 500 for DQA1, approximately 570 for DPA1, and approximately 470 for DPB1. A handful of DR-DQ haplotypes were handled as single units for association and clustering because linkage in the cohort was strong. Among around 400 genotyped donors of the cohort, an average of about 240,000 unique TCR beta nucleotide sequences were sequenced per donor, about a sixth of them non-productive. Broader findings and caveats from the paper: The authors suggested that the approach could potentially be generalized to other disease states and immunological phenotypes. According to a later genetic analysis, donors in an Asian-associated ancestry cluster had fewer N-insertions in productive TCRs than the approximately 650-donor mean. Some IMGT-functional V segments, including TRBV6-2 and TRBV6-3, could not be told apart with the 87-base-pair reads, so those segments were excluded. In a later analysis, HLA-associated TCR beta chains showed more clonal expansion and lower generation probabilities than non-associated chains that were equally common. Correlated functional status among segregating V segments might reflect linkage disequilibrium, but an unknown experimental factor could not be ruled out. HLA typing was unavailable for some donors at each locus, so association tests used only the typed subset. In the study, around 150 TCR beta chains were listed as associated with cytomegalovirus. Roughly uniform sequencing depth across donors was assumed in presence/absence analyses, although this assumption may not hold. A later genetic analysis associated a missense DCLRE1C variant with V-gene and J-gene trimming of TCR beta chains, and an independent cohort replicated the association. In a later analysis, several top co-occurrence clusters were reported to appear linked to parvovirus B19, influenza, CMV and Epstein-Barr virus. A few of the identified cytomegalovirus-associated TCR beta chains were confirmed in vitro to be specific for cytomegalovirus antigens. Most TCR sequences were observed very rarely across donors, whereas some public TCRs were present in many individuals. In an earlier analysis of some 550 of the donors, most TCR beta V segments were observed in productive rearrangements about 87% or about 30% of the time, broadly matching IMGT annotations. For the cohort, immune exposure information was limited to CMV serostatus. The sequencing pipeline was judged likely to have produced a cluster of highly shared sequence variants as a technical artifact. When HLA alleles, especially DR and DQ, strongly co-occurred, attributing TCR associations to individual alleles was difficult. Most CMV-associated TCR beta chains appeared to be HLA-restricted in a later analysis, and the HLA associations seemed to be driven largely by CMV exposure. A further reported finding was that TCR beta sequences accurately predicted the HLA-A and HLA-B alleles for most subjects in the first cohort. The earlier analysis of some 540 of the donors excluded about 16 rarely observed V segments, including chromosome 9 orphons, because counts were too low. According to a later analysis, TCR association rates differed among HLA loci, with DRB1 alleles showing the most associated TCRs and HLA-C alleles showing the fewest. In this cohort, only TCR beta chains were sequenced, and detectable features were limited by the absence of alpha or paired-chain data. A later analysis associated about 17,000 TCR beta sequences with specific HLA alleles at a false discovery rate of 0.05. The classifier was reported to diagnose cytomegalovirus status with high specificity and sensitivity in both the original and validation cohorts.

Worth noting for this clone: This clone's antigen is unknown. No base-level quality is on record; no much larger clone is a single base apart.

Libraries came from the immunoSEQ multiplex PCR assay. For the multiplex PCR, a mixture combining 60 forward primers for TCR Vbeta segments and 13 reverse primers for TCR Jbeta segments was used. The CDR3 region of rearranged TCR beta genes was amplified from genomic DNA by a multiplex PCR assay. On the Illumina HiSeq System, the amplified TCR beta libraries were sequenced as 87-base-pair reads. In the original analysis: A later analysis counted tens of millions of unique TCR beta chains across the 550 to 750 repertoires, and some 12 million of these chains were shared by at least two donors. To remove PCR and sequencing errors, raw reads were error-corrected and collapsed into unique sequences using a nearest-neighbor algorithm that merged closely related sequences. CDR3 sequences were aligned to IMGT reference sequences to assign V, D and J gene segments. For a sequence to be retained, a match of at least six nucleotides was required to both a V gene segment and a J gene segment. Rearrangements were classified as productive when the CDR3 lacked stop codons and remained in frame with V and J, and all other rearrangements were classified as non-productive. Following IMGT convention, CDR3 was defined as the stretch from the second conserved V-encoded cysteine up to the conserved J-encoded phenylalanine. The earlier analysis of more than 450 of the donors excluded sequences that lacked an unambiguous match to a single V gene segment. In an earlier analysis of around 600 of the donors, V segments were called functional above 56.7% productive rearrangements and were called segregating when the between-donor standard deviation exceeded 5%. To diagnose cytomegalovirus status from the catalog of TCR beta chain sequences, a statistical classification framework was built. In a later analysis, V and J genes were assigned by comparing TCR nucleotide sequences against IMGT/GENE-DB human TR gene sequences. The TCRdist pipeline was used in a later analysis to assign CDR3 sequences and most-parsimonious VDJ recombination scenarios. A later analysis defined each TCR beta chain by its CDR3 amino acid sequence plus V-gene family, and excluded reads lacking a unique V-gene family. A later analysis removed 550 to 700 highly shared, low-generation-probability nucleotide sequences to deal with suspected cross-contamination and a sequencing artifact. In a later analysis, a clonal expansion index was calculated for each public chain from normalized within-repertoire ranks of inferred template counts. In a later analysis, generation probabilities were computed with a VDJ recombination model fitted to out-of-frame rearrangements, and the resulting probabilities were checked against IGoR. In a later analysis, hypergeometric tests were used to score TCR-TCR, TCR-HLA and TCR-CMV co-occurrence, with a repertoire-size bias correction applied to TCR pairs. To estimate false discovery rates, a later analysis permuted the HLA or CMV assignments 20 times. In a later analysis, co-occurring TCRs were grouped with DBSCAN, and TCRdist sequence similarity was added when clustering was performed within HLA-allele-positive subsets. Repertoires with fewer than 30,000 or more than 120,000 public chains, plus five repertoires with anomalous nucleotide sharing, were excluded from co-occurrence clustering. Held by TCRdb, this immuneACCESS table contains in-frame sequences only and omits some clones. Under half of the omission traces to an unresolved V gene where checked; the cause of the rest is unknown. V and J calls plus clone size are reproduced from that table; the DNA served to infer D and trimming. This sample is represented by some 180,000 clones; roughly three quarters of them were singletons. Over 2% of the sample is taken by the ten largest.

Trimming at the junction amounts to 1 base on V and 5 bases on J, and the germline ends lie 11 bases apart. The CDR3 measures 14 amino acids from cysteine to phenylalanine. Solely the CDR3 DNA is kept, with 42 bases framed from the first base. Per the germline V gene, SGHTA is the CDR1 and FQGNSA is the CDR2. The cohort consisted of some 730 healthy bone marrow donors. At the time of sampling, every cohort member was nominally healthy, though immune exposures that went unrecorded were likely present. The donor tested CMV seropositive, placing the donor among the approximately 290 seropositive members of the cohort. Each donor provided a peripheral blood sample, and peripheral blood mononuclear cells were used for TCR beta sequencing. The Qiagen DNeasy Blood Extraction Kit was used to extract genomic DNA from the blood cell samples.

This TCR was sampled from a woman in her twenties or thirties in good health and CMV-seropositive. Material for sequencing was PBMCs. The chain joins TRBV7-2 to TRBJ2-5, and perhaps TRBD2 as D gene, on 5 matching bases. The DNA sequence is given as TGTGCCAGCAGCTTAGATCCTAGCTGGGAGACCCAGTACTTC. It translates to CASSLDPSWETQYF.